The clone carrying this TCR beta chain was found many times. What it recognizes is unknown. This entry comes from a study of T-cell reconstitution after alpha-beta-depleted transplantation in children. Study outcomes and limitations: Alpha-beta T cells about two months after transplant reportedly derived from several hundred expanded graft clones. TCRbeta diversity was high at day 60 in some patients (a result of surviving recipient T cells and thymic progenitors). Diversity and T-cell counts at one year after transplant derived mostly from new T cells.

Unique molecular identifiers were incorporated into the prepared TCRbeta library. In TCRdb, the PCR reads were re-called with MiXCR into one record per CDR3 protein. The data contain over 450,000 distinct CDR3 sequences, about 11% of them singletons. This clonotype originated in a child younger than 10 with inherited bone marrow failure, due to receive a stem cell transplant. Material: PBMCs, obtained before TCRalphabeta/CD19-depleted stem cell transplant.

As DNA, the CDR3 is TGTGCCAGCAGCCAAAACGGCGTAAACAATGAGCAGTTCTTC. The encoded protein is CASSQNGVNNEQFF. The chain joins TRBV3-1 to TRBJ2-1; D remains ambiguous. CDR3 length: 14 residues. Trimming removed 2 bases from V and 5 bases from J, with 10 bases in between. Germline V gene lookup returns CDR1 LGHDT and CDR2 YNNKEL (reference sequence).